These 28 T cell receptor beta chains originate from one sample sequenced in a study of blood T cell repertoires in COVID-19. Data came from immunoSEQ multiplex PCR; TCRdb stores just in-frame clones and leaves some out. The repertoire has about 430,000 clones, about 88% of them found once; the top ten carry 1.4% to 1.5%. The specimen sequenced was PBMCs or T cells enriched from blood (not recorded which). The receptors shown here come from a woman between 18 and 29 years old who had been exposed to COVID-19.

The chain is built from TRBV14 and TRBJ2-4; possibly TRBD2 for D (6 bases). Germline V CDR1 and CDR2: SGHDN, FVKESK. Trimming left V 3 bases short and J 0 bases short, with 9 bases between. The CDR3 totals 15 residues. CDR3 residues: CASSHGGEAKNIQYF. Written as DNA, the CDR3 is TGTGCCAGCAGCCACGGAGGGGAAGCCAAAAACATTCAGTACTTC.

The chain employs TRBV7-2 and TRBJ2-5; possibly TRBD1 for D (5 bases). Germline V CDR1 and CDR2: SGHTA, FQGNSA. Trimming left V 4 bases short and J 2 bases short, with 11 bases between. This CDR3 contains 14 residues. The CDR3 sequence: CASSSRQTQETQYF. CDR3 nucleotide sequence: TGTGCCAGCAGCTCAAGACAGACTCAAGAGACCCAGTACTTC.

The CDR3, as DNA: TGTGCCAGCTCTCAAAGAGGGAGCAGTCCCATCCCCACAGATACGCAGTATTTT. Its translation is CASSQRGSSPIPTDTQYF. The gene calls are TRBV18 and TRBJ2-3, with a weak D call TRBD2 (5 bases). Trimming removed 6 bases from V and 2 bases from J, with 24 bases in between. The CDR3 runs to 18 residues. Germline-derived CDR1 and CDR2 are KGHSH and LQKENI.

The rearrangement links TRBV19 to TRBJ2-7; D may be TRBD2 (6 bases). V was shortened by 4 bases and J by 1 base, with 14 bases between the two germline ends. CDR1 is LNHDA and CDR2 is SQIVND in the germline V gene (reference sequence). The CDR3 has 15 amino acids. The CDR3 sequence is CASSTTLAPSYEQYF. Written as DNA, the CDR3 is TGTGCCAGTAGTACCACCCTAGCGCCTTCCTACGAGCAGTACTTC.

The chain recombines TRBV23-1 with TRBJ2-3; perhaps TRBD2 as D (6 bases). TRBV23-1 is classed as an ORF, of uncertain function. The CDR3 covers 13 residues. Trimming removed 6 bases from V and 1 base from J, with 8 bases in between. CDR3 sequence reads: CASRAGRTDTQYF. As DNA, the CDR3 is TGCGCCAGCAGGGCGGGACGCACAGATACGCAGTATTTT.

This chain joins TRBV7-6 and TRBJ2-3; 8 bases map to TRBD2. Germline V CDR1 and CDR2: SGHVS, FNYEAQ. CDR3 size: 15 residues. Trimming removed 3 bases from V and 0 bases from J; junction bases left unmatched: 2. DNA for the CDR3: TGTGCCAGCAGCTTTAGCGGGATGAGCACAGATACGCAGTATTTT. It encodes CASSFSGMSTDTQYF.

The chain links TRBV15 to TRBJ2-7; TRBD1 is a possible D gene (6 bases). The CDR3 consists of 15 residues. V dropped 4 bases and J dropped 2 bases, with 15 bases sitting between them. Germline CDR1 reads LNHNV; CDR2 reads YYDKDF (reference sequence). The CDR3 bases are TGTGCCACCAGCACAGGAAGGGGGATCCCCTACGAGCAGTACTTC. Its translation is CATSTGRGIPYEQYF.

V gene TRBV4-1 combines with J gene TRBJ1-2; D is ambiguous. The CDR3 has 15 residues. The V and J ends lost 4 bases and 4 bases respectively, with 16 bases between them. Per the germline V gene, CDR1 is MGHRA and CDR2 is YSYEKL. This CDR3 reads CASSPLATAGYGYTF. The CDR3 DNA reads as TGCGCCAGCAGCCCACTAGCTACTGCGGGCTATGGCTACACCTTC.

The chain is built from TRBV9 and TRBJ2-1; no reliable D call. The V gene's germline CDR1 is SGDLS and CDR2 YYNGEE. V gave up 0 bases and J gave up 6 bases, with 13 bases separating them. The CDR3 is made up of 15 amino acids. The CDR3 protein is CASSVVPRQSNEQFF. The CDR3 DNA reads as TGTGCCAGCAGCGTAGTTCCCCGCCAGTCCAATGAGCAGTTCTTC.

The chain employs TRBV18 and TRBJ1-2, with D maybe TRBD1 (5 bases). Trimming took off 2 bases at V and 2 bases at J, with 9 bases between the two ends. Per the germline V gene, CDR1 is KGHSH and CDR2 is LQKENI. CDR3 length: 14 amino acids. The CDR3 is CASSPKTENYGYTF. DNA for the CDR3: TGTGCCAGCTCACCAAAGACAGAGAACTATGGCTACACCTTC.

The rearrangement uses TRBV5-1 and TRBJ2-3, with D maybe TRBD1 (6 bases). The CDR3 runs to 15 residues. CDR1 and CDR2 (germline): SGHRS, YFSETQ. Trimming removed 0 bases at V and 6 bases at J, with 14 bases between. The CDR3 sequence: CASSLAGALLDTQYF. The DNA of the CDR3 is TGCGCCAGCAGCTTGGCAGGGGCGCTTCTGGATACGCAGTATTTT.

The chain joins TRBV11-1 to TRBJ2-3; D uncertain. Germline V gives CDR1 SGHAT, CDR2 FQDESV (reference sequence). This CDR3 has 15 residues. Trimming left V 5 bases short and J 6 bases short, with 18 bases between. The CDR3 spells CASSQNKITIDTQYF. The CDR3 nucleotides read TGTGCCAGCAGCCAGAACAAGATCACAATCGATACGCAGTATTTT.

The chain carries TRBV28 and TRBJ2-7; TRBD1 matches 7 bases. The CDR3 runs 15 residues. Germline CDR1 and CDR2: MDHEN and SYDVKM. Germline trimming cut 6 bases from V and 2 bases from J; bases unmatched to any gene: 10. The DNA of the CDR3 is TGTGCCAGCAGGCCGACAGGGAAGGCCCCCTACGAGCAGTACTTC. This encodes CASRPTGKAPYEQYF.

The rearrangement uses TRBV4-3 and TRBJ1-2; 8 bases align to TRBD1. In germline, CDR1 is LGHNA, CDR2 YSLEER. V was clipped by 4 bases and J by 7 bases; unmatched bases: 11. The length of the CDR3 is 15 residues. CDR3 loop: CASSPSPTGEGGYTF. In DNA, the CDR3 is TGCGCCAGCAGCCCAAGTCCGACAGGGGAAGGTGGCTACACCTTC.

This sequence joins TRBV6-1 and TRBJ1-2; 7 positions match TRBD1. Germline-derived CDR1 and CDR2 are MNHNS and SASEGT. The trim removed 4 bases at V and 8 bases at J, leaving 7 bases unmatched. The length of the CDR3 is 13 residues. The CDR3 region has the DNA TGTGCCAGCAGTGTAGCAGGGGGTTACGGCTACACCTTC. This gives the protein CASSVAGGYGYTF.

The chain's CDR3 is CASTTELGGVGYGYTF. The DNA for the CDR3 is TGTGCCAGCACCACGGAGTTGGGAGGGGTCGGTTATGGCTACACCTTC. The chain combines TRBV4-2 with TRBJ1-2; D perhaps matches TRBD1 (5 bases). This CDR3 is built from 16 residues. V gave up 7 bases and J gave up 5 bases, with 23 bases separating them. Per the germline V gene, CDR1 is LGHNA and CDR2 is YNFKEQ.

The chain couples TRBV5-6 to TRBJ1-1; 10 bases align to TRBD1. From germline, CDR1 is SGHDT and CDR2 YYEEEE. Trimming removed 4 bases from V and 6 bases from J; junction bases left unmatched: 9. The CDR3 runs 15 residues. The CDR3 region is CASSPGGQGWPEAFF. Written as DNA, the CDR3 is TGTGCCAGCAGCCCGGGGGGACAGGGGTGGCCTGAAGCTTTCTTT.

V usage is TRBV5-8 and J usage is TRBJ2-7; TRBD2 agrees at 9 bases. CDR3 length: 17 residues. V lost 0 bases, J lost 5 bases, and 12 bases stayed unmatched. Germline CDR1 and CDR2: SGHTS and YDEGEE. CDR3 in amino acids: CASSLAGGGGALDEQYF. CDR3 sequence (DNA): TGTGCCAGCAGCTTGGCCGGCGGCGGGGGGGCTCTGGACGAGCAGTACTTC.

This chain uses TRBV6-5 with TRBJ1-3; the match to TRBD1 covers 9 bases. Germline lookup yields CDR1 MNHEY and CDR2 SVGAGI. The CDR3 covers 14 residues. With V trimmed by 2 bases and J by 8 bases, 4 bases remained unmatched. CDR3: CASSYGDRVDTIYF. In DNA, the CDR3 is TGTGCCAGCAGTTACGGGGACAGGGTGGACACCATATATTTT.

Only one count was recorded for this clone. This chain links TRBV9 with TRBJ2-6; D gene uncertain. The CDR3 totals 15 residues. Germline values: CDR1 SGDLS, CDR2 YYNGEE. V lost 0 bases and J lost 0, with 4 bases in between. CDR3 protein: CASSVAGSGANVLTF. DNA for the CDR3: TGTGCCAGCAGCGTAGCGGGCTCTGGGGCCAACGTCCTGACTTTC.

The gene calls are TRBV7-9 and TRBJ1-1; possible D gene TRBD1, 5 bases. Trimming stripped 3 bases from V and 0 bases from J, with 8 bases between. The CDR3 length is 14 residues. Germline assignment: CDR1 SEHNR and CDR2 FQNEAQ (reference sequence). Here the CDR3 DNA reads TGTGCCAGCAGCTTGACAGATTTGAACACTGAAGCTTTCTTT. Translation: CASSLTDLNTEAFF.

This chain connects TRBV4-2 to TRBJ2-1; TRBD2 aligns across 8 bases. This CDR3 spans 14 amino acids. The ends lost 4 bases at V and 9 bases at J; junction bases unmatched: 8. Per the germline V gene, CDR1 is LGHNA and CDR2 is YNFKEQ. The CDR3 region has the DNA TGTGCCAGCAGCCTTCCGGGGGGGCCGGCTGAGCAGTTCTTC. This sequence encodes CASSLPGGPAEQFF.

The rearrangement links TRBV19 to TRBJ1-5, with D perhaps TRBD1 (6 bases). This CDR3 is built from 13 residues. Between the trimmed V and J ends, which lost 4 bases and 10 bases, there was a span of 14 bases. From germline, CDR1 is LNHDA and CDR2 SQIVND (reference sequence). The CDR3 here is CASSSGVDRPQHF. CDR3 in DNA: TGTGCCAGTAGTAGTGGGGTGGACAGACCCCAGCATTTT. Together with reference TRBV19 and TRBJ1-5, the CDR3 gives the full variable domain: DGGITQSPKYLFRKEGQNVTLSCEQNLNHDAMYWYRQDPGQGLRLIYYSQIVNDFQKGDIAEGYSVSREKKESFPLTVTSAQKNPTAFYLCASSSGVDRPQHFGDGTRLSIL.

This chain's CDR3 is CATSVGLAGGTGELFF. In DNA, the CDR3 is TGTGCCACCAGTGTAGGACTAGCGGGAGGGACCGGGGAGCTGTTTTTT. The chain combines TRBV24-1 with TRBJ2-2; TRBD2 matches 15 bases. The V and J ends lost 5 bases and 5 bases, in that order; junction bases with no gene match: 2. This CDR3 has 16 amino acids. CDR1 KGHDR and CDR2 SFDVKD come from the germline V gene.

This rearrangement joins TRBV6-5 to TRBJ2-5, with TRBD1 matching over 8 bases. The trim removed 5 bases at V and 4 bases at J, leaving 6 bases unmatched. Looked up from germline, CDR1 is MNHEY and CDR2 is SVGAGI. There are 14 residues in the CDR3. This CDR3 reads CASSQSRGRETQYF. CDR3 sequence (DNA): TGTGCCAGCAGTCAGAGCAGGGGGCGAGAGACCCAGTACTTC.

This chain connects TRBV19 to TRBJ2-7; D unresolved. There are 13 residues in the CDR3. The ends were cut back, 8 bases at V and 2 bases at J, with 13 bases in the middle. CDR1 and CDR2 (germline): LNHDA, SQIVND (reference sequence). As DNA, the CDR3 is TGTGCCAGTGGGCCGTCGATGGCCTACGAGCAGTACTTC. Protein sequence: CASGPSMAYEQYF.

The genes are TRBV28 and TRBJ1-1, with a weak D call TRBD1 (5 bases). The ends were cut back, 2 bases at V and 0 bases at J, with 10 bases in the middle. Looked up from germline, CDR1 is MDHEN and CDR2 is SYDVKM. The CDR3 is 15 amino acids. CDR3 coding DNA: TGTGCCAGCAGTTTAGGGACTGGGGTGAACACTGAAGCTTTCTTT. It translates to CASSLGTGVNTEAFF. Complete variable domain (other parts from reference TRBV28 and TRBJ1-1): DVKVTQSSRYLVKRTGEKVFLECVQDMDHENMFWYRQDPGLGLRLIYFSYDVKMKEKGDIPEGYSVSREKKERFSLILESASTNQTSMYLCASSLGTGVNTEAFFGQGTRLTVV.

The chain links TRBV3-1 (or the pseudogene TRBV3-2) to TRBJ2-2, with 9 positions matching TRBD2. This CDR3 comprises 19 residues. The V gene end was trimmed by 1 base and the J gene end by 2 bases; junction bases not matched to a gene: 11. Germline CDR1 is LGHDT and CDR2 is YNNKEL (reference sequence). The CDR3 here is CASSQVPASGIVNTGELFF. CDR3 DNA sequence: TGTGCCAGCAGCCAAGTCCCCGCTAGCGGGATCGTAAACACCGGGGAGCTGTTTTTT.